This T cell receptor beta chain was recovered during a study of cytomegalovirus exposure and HLA in healthy donors. Whole-study findings and limits: Reportedly, fewer N-insertions than the approximately 700-donor mean appeared in an Asian-associated ancestry cluster in a later analysis. The study flagged some 180 TCR beta chains as cytomegalovirus-associated.

Of note for this clone: The antigen is undetermined.

With 5 bases clipped from V and 4 bases from J, the junction kept 4 bases outside the gene matches. Germline lookup yields CDR1 MNHEY and CDR2 SMNVEV (reference sequence). The CDR3 runs 15 residues. Use of 60 Vbeta and 13 Jbeta primers characterized the PCR. Some clones are missing from TCRdb's copy, which holds only in-frame ones; the method was immunoSEQ multiplex PCR. The sample consists of about 150,000 clones, around 80% of them appearing once. The chain has TRBV27 and TRBJ2-2; 10 bases line up with TRBD1. The sample comprised PBMCs. This clonotype was obtained from a man aged 30-40 years in good health and CMV-seropositive. The CDR3 loop is CASSQGQGGTGELFF. CDR3 DNA sequence: TGTGCCAGCAGTCAAGGACAGGGGGGCACCGGGGAGCTGTTTTTT.